The T cell receptor beta chain under discussion was sequenced for a study of blood T cell repertoires in COVID-19 (dated by TCRdb to the early 2020s). As for the study more broadly: Samples covering the acute and convalescent phases of COVID-19 were provided by collaborators in the United States, Italy and Spain. Subjects who had been exposed to COVID-19, were actively infected with it, or had recovered from it provided the deeply sampled blood TCRbeta repertoires that made up the dataset. Samples were obtained from the ongoing ImmuneRACE study (first 160 participants) and from over a thousand subjects provided by 6 global collaborators. The material from the prospective study consisted of cDNA or gDNA derived from T cells, B-cell-depleted T cells, or PBMCs. Where HLA class I and class II types were available, the types were taken from metadata supplied by the sample provider, not from assay-based typing. A de-identified subject ID, COVID-19 status, age in years and sex were almost always included in the sample metadata. The repertoires were released in a freely available public database intended as a resource for research on the immune response to SARS-CoV-2. Study-level results and caveats: Clinical and demographic metadata were provided uncurated, with the amount varying by source and participant.

This clone showed up just once. Which antigen it targets is not known. Per-base quality was not reported, and no clone a single base away is much larger than it. TCRbeta CDR3 regions were amplified from genomic DNA by means of the immunoSEQ Assay, a bias-controlled multiplex PCR. Per the original workflow: Nucleated cell counts per sample were estimated from amplification of reference gene primers within the assay. Sequence reads were collapsed and filtered to measure the absolute abundance of every unique TCRbeta CDR3 rearrangement. Productive Simpson clonality was computed per sample as the square root of Simpson's diversity index over productive rearrangements. The table was pulled from immuneACCESS by TCRdb, which kept in-frame rearrangements only. Such tables lose some clones; where checked, under half of the loss comes from unresolved V genes, and the rest has no known cause. V and J calls and clone size are as listed in that table; D and trimming were resolved from the DNA. Counted in this sample were some 280,000 clones; around four fifths of them appeared once. The biggest ten clones account for around 4.2% of the sample.

Whole blood was collected in K2EDTA tubes by collaborating institutions according to the institutions' own protocols. Collaborator samples were shipped for TCRbeta analysis as frozen whole blood, isolated PBMCs, or DNA extracted from either sample type. CDR1 SEHNR and CDR2 FQNEAQ were looked up in the germline V gene (reference sequence). V loses 5 bases at its end and J loses 2 bases; junction bases beyond the gene matches: 8. From its cysteine to its phenylalanine, the CDR3 spans 15 amino acids. This entry keeps only the CDR3 DNA: 45 bases, framed from base 1. This clonotype originated in a woman in her 50s with active or convalescent COVID-19. The sequence joins TRBV7-9 to TRBJ1-1; 7 central nucleotides agree with TRBD1. The material sequenced was peripheral blood. The DNA reads TGTGCCAGCAGCCGTCTCACAGGGGCTAACACTGAAGCTTTCTTT. This encodes CASSRLTGANTEAFF.